Shown below are 8 T cell receptor beta chains from a single sample sequenced in a study of T cells after yellow fever vaccination. TCRdb used MiXCR to reprocess the 5' RACE reads, holding one entry per CDR3 protein. The profile shows 450,000 to 550,000 distinct CDR3 sequences, 20% to 25% of them singletons. Specimen: PBMCs, collected approximately 22 days after the first yellow fever vaccination. The receptors here all came from a man between 18 and 29 years old who received the YFV17D yellow fever vaccine.

This clonotype was seen only once. The chain combines TRBV3-1 with TRBJ2-3; 8 nucleotides line up with TRBD2. The CDR3 consists of 14 residues. With V trimmed by 4 bases and J by 5 bases, 5 bases remained unmatched. Germline values: CDR1 LGHDT, CDR2 YNNKEL (reference sequence). CDR3 DNA: TGTGCCAGCAGCCCGCAGCGGGGGTTAGATACGCAGTATTTT. This codes for CASSPQRGLDTQYF.

In this sample, this clonotype turned up a few times. The CDR3, as DNA: TGTGCCAGCAGCCCCCTGGGGAGCGGGGGGGCAACGAGCACCGGGGAGCTGTTTTTT. Protein sequence: CASSPLGSGGATSTGELFF. This chain uses TRBV6-4 with TRBJ2-2, with TRBD2 matching 10 bases. CDR1 is MRHNA and CDR2 is SNTAGT in the germline V gene. The CDR3 length is 19 residues. V trimming: 6 bases; J trimming: 4 bases; junction bases outside the gene matches: 17.

The chain couples TRBV20-1 to TRBJ1-3, with D perhaps TRBD1 (6 bases). Trimming took 3 bases from V and 0 from J, leaving 9 bases between them. The germline V gene has CDR1 DFQATT and CDR2 SNEGSKA (reference sequence). This CDR3 contains 14 residues. The CDR3 DNA follows: TGCAGTGCTAGGCGAGGGGGCTCTGGAAACACCATATATTTT. Amino acid sequence: CSARRGGSGNTIYF.

This chain connects TRBV20-1 to TRBJ2-1, with D unclear. From germline, CDR1 is DFQATT and CDR2 SNEGSKA (reference sequence). The CDR3 contains 16 residues. The ends were cut back, 1 base at V and 6 bases at J, with 19 bases in the middle. CDR3 sequence: CSARVVLSKHFNEQFF. DNA for the CDR3: TGCAGTGCTAGAGTCGTTTTATCGAAGCACTTCAATGAGCAGTTCTTC.

The table lists this clonotype with many counts. The chain employs TRBV20-1 and TRBJ2-3; no clear D. The CDR3 has 13 residues. V lost 2 bases and J 2 bases, leaving 8 bases between the germline ends. Germline lookup yields CDR1 DFQATT and CDR2 SNEGSKA (reference sequence). The CDR3 region is CSARPQNTDTQYF. The CDR3 coding sequence is TGCAGTGCTAGACCCCAAAACACAGATACGCAGTATTTT.

The CDR3, as DNA: TGTGCCAGCAGTTCAAGACTACGGATCAACTCAAACTCCTACGAGCAGTACTTC. Translated, it gives CASSSRLRINSNSYEQYF. The chain carries TRBV27 and TRBJ2-7; TRBD2 might be the D (5 bases). Germline CDR1 reads MNHEY; CDR2 reads SMNVEV (reference sequence). V gave up 4 bases and J gave up 0 bases, with 22 bases separating them. The CDR3 consists of 18 residues.

This clonotype was seen more than once but under ten times. The chain is built from TRBV21-1 and TRBJ1-6; TRBD1 reflects the table's D call only, with no check against the DNA. TRBV21-1 is a listed pseudogene. The CDR3 contains 18 residues. CDR3 nucleotides: TGTGCCAGCAGCAAATCGGGACGACAGCACTATAACAATTCACCCCTCCACTTT. It codes for CASSKSGRQHYNNSPLHF.

The chain couples TRBV7-9 to TRBJ1-5; weak D call: TRBD2 (5 bases). The end of the DNA fits TRBJ2-3 better, so the J call may be wrong. This CDR3 is built from 15 residues. Germline V gene sequence: CDR1 SEHNR, CDR2 FQNEAQ (reference sequence). CDR3 nucleotides: TGTGCCAGCAGCTTCGGGGATTCAAGCAATCAGCCCCAGTATTTT. It encodes CASSFGDSSNQPQYF.